The next 5 T cell receptor beta chains were all read from a single sample in a study of HIV-infected patients and healthy controls. TCRdb re-derived calls from the 5' RACE reads in MiXCR, one entry per CDR3 protein. This table holds under 70,000 distinct CDR3 sequences, 15% to 20% found once. What was sequenced was CD4+ T cells from blood. The receptors originated from a human donor in good health.

This clonotype was found many times. The J gene is TRBJ1-2, the V gene TRBV28, with D perhaps TRBD1 (6 bases). V gave up 5 bases and J gave up 5 bases, with 18 bases separating them. The CDR3 loop spans 15 amino acids. From germline, CDR1 is MDHEN and CDR2 SYDVKM. CDR3 sequence (DNA): TGTGCCAGCAGTAACGGGGGGCAGATAGATTATGGCTACACCTTC. The encoded protein is CASSNGGQIDYGYTF.

Ten or more counts support this clonotype. The V call is TRBV2, the J call TRBJ1-1; D uncertain. Trimming took 8 bases from V and 2 from J, leaving 12 bases between them. The CDR3 is 13 amino acids. The germline V gene has CDR1 SNHLY and CDR2 FYNNEI. Written as DNA, the CDR3 is TGTGCCAGCTCTAGCTCCTATAACACTGAAGCTTTCTTT. It encodes CASSSSYNTEAFF. The variable domain in full, with the rest retrieved from reference TRBV2 and TRBJ1-1, is EPEVTQTPSHQVTQMGQEVILRCVPISNHLYFYWYRQILGQKVEFLVSFYNNEISEKSEIFDDQFSVERPDGSNFTLKIRSTKLEDSAMYFCASSSSYNTEAFFGQGTRLTVV.

This clonotype has at least ten counts. The V and J genes are TRBV24-1 and TRBJ1-4, with no clear D. The CDR3 totals 15 residues. V was trimmed by 1 base and J by 4 bases, leaving 9 bases between them. Germline values: CDR1 KGHDR, CDR2 SFDVKD. CDR3 sequence: CATSDFSSDNEKLFF. As DNA, the CDR3 is TGTGCCACCAGTGATTTTTCGTCGGATAATGAAAAACTGTTTTTT.

The CDR3 DNA reads TGCAGTGCTAGAGATGGGAGGGGTGAGTTCTTC. Translation gives CSARDGRGEFF. The chain carries TRBV20-1 and TRBJ2-1; 7 bases agree with TRBD2. Germline CDR1 is DFQATT and CDR2 is SNEGSKA (reference sequence). V lost 0 bases, J lost 14 bases, and 4 bases stayed unmatched. The CDR3 length is 11 residues.

This clonotype was observed at least ten times. The chain recombines TRBV9 with TRBJ2-2; TRBD2 aligns across 11 bases. This CDR3 is 17 amino acids long. After removal of 2 bases from V and 4 bases from J, the junction contained 7 bases not matched to a gene. Germline V gene sequence: CDR1 SGDLS, CDR2 YYNGEE. The DNA of the CDR3 is TGTGCCAGCAGCGTTAGCGGGAGGGCCTTCGGCACCGGGGAGCTGTTTTTT. This encodes CASSVSGRAFGTGELFF.